This T cell receptor (beta chain) was found in a study of blood T cell repertoires in COVID-19. Sequencing was performed with immunoSEQ multiplex PCR; in TCRdb, only in-frame clones are kept and a portion is missing. This table holds about 200,000 clones, 80% to 90% found once. V shed 5 bases, J shed 4 bases, and the junction held 12 bases outside the gene matches. The germline gives CDR1 MDHEN, CDR2 SYDVKM. CDR3 length: 16 amino acids. The chain joins TRBV28 to TRBJ1-2; 8 bases map to TRBD1. Material: peripheral blood. The receptor was derived from a woman in her 50s with acute or convalescent COVID-19. Written as DNA, the CDR3 is TGTGCCAGCAGTGTGTTCTGGGACAGGTCCTCCTATGGCTACACCTTC. It specifies CASSVFWDRSSYGYTF.